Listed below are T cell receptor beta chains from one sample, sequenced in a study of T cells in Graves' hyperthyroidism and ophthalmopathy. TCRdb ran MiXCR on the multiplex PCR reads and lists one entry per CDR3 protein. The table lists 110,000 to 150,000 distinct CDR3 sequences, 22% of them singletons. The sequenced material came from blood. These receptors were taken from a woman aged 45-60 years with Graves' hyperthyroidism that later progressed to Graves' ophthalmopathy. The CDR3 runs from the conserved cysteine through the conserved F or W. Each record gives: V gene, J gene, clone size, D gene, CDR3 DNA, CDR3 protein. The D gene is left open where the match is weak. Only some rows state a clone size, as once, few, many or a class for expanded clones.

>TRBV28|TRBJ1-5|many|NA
TGTGCCAGCAGTTTGGGTCCTAGCAATCAGCCCCAGCATTTT
CASSLGPSNQPQHF
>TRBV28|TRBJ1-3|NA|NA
TGTGCCAGCAGCCGCGACGGCTCTGGAAACACCATATATTTT
CASSRDGSGNTIYF
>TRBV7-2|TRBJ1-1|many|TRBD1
TGTGCCAGCAGCCCCTTCACAGGGGTGGGCACTGAAGCTTTCTTT
CASSPFTGVGTEAFF
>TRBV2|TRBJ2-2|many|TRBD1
TGTGCCAGCACCACGGACAGGGGAAGCGGGGAGCTGTTTTTT
CASTTDRGSGELFF
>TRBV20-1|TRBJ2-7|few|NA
TGCAGTGCTAGACACACGTTCGCCTACGAGCAGTACTTC
CSARHTFAYEQYF
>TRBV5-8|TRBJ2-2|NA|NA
TGTGCCAGCAGCTTGGCTACGGTATTGAACACCGGGGAGCTGTTTTTT
CASSLATVLNTGELFF
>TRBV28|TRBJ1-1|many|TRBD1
TGTGCCAGCAGGAGACAGGGGTATGAAGCTTTCTTT
CASRRQGYEAFF
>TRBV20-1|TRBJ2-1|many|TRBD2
TGCAGTGCTGCGGGAGTCCAGTCCCATGAGCAGTTCTTC
CSAAGVQSHEQFF
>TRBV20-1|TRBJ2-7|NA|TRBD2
TGCAGTGCCGCCACCGGGACTAGACGTTCCGAGCAGTACTTC
CSAATGTRRSEQYF
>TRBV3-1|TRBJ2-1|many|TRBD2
TGTGCCAGCAGCCACGGTGCCGGGACTAGCGTAAGGAATGAGCAGTTCTTC
CASSHGAGTSVRNEQFF
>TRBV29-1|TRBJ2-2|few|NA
TGCAGCGTTTCCTTGGCAGGGAACACCGGGGAGCTGTTTTTT
CSVSLAGNTGELFF
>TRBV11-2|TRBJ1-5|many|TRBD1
TGTGCCAGCAGTCAGGGGGCAGGGCAGCCCCAGCATTTT
CASSQGAGQPQHF
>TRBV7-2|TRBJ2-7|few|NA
TGTGCCAGCAGCTTAGGGGGAGGCTCCTACGAGCAGTACTTC
CASSLGGGSYEQYF
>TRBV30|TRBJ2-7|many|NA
TGTGCCTGGAGCGCCCTCCCCGGGAGCTACGAGCAGTACTTC
CAWSALPGSYEQYF
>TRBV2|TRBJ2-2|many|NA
TGTGCCAGCAGTGATTGGGGGAACGGGGAGCTGTTTTTT
CASSDWGNGELFF
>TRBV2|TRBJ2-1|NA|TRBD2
TGTGCCAGCAGTGAAGAAGCGGGAGGTGATGAGCAGTTCTTC
CASSEEAGGDEQFF
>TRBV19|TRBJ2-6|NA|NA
TGTGCCAGTAGTATAAAGACCAGGGGGGCCAACGTCCTGACTTTC
CASSIKTRGANVLTF
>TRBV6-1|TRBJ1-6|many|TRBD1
TGTGCCAGCAGTGAAGGATTTTATTCCGGGACAGGGTACAATTCACCCCTCCACTTT
CASSEGFYSGTGYNSPLHF
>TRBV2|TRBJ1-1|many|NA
TGTGCCAGCACATGGTTGGGGGAAGCTTTCTTT
CASTWLGEAFF
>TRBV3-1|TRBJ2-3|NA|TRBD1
TGTGCCAGCAGCCACGACAGGGGCGGCACAGATACGCAGTATTTT
CASSHDRGGTDTQYF
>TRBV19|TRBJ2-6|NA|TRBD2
TGTGCCAGTAGTTCCCTAGCGGGAGTTTCCGGGGCCAACGTCCTGACTTTC
CASSSLAGVSGANVLTF
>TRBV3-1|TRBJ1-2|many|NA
TGTGCCAGCAGCCGAACGCGGCCCGAAGATGGCTACACCTTC
CASSRTRPEDGYTF
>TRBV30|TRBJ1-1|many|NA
TGTGCCTGGAGACATAAGACCGAAGCTTTCTTT
CAWRHKTEAFF
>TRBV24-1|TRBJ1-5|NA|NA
TGTGCCACCAGTGCCGGGGGTCAGCCCCAGCATTTT
CATSAGGQPQHF
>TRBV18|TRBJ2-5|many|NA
TGTGCCAGCTCACACCGGGACTTTCAAGAGACCCAGTACTTC
CASSHRDFQETQYF
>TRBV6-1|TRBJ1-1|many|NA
TGTGCCAGCAGGGAAGGTTCGGGCGCCGCTTTCTTT
CASREGSGAAFF
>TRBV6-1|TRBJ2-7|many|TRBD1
TGTGCCAGCAGGGTAACCGGGACAGGCGGCTCCTACGAGCAGTACTTC
CASRVTGTGGSYEQYF
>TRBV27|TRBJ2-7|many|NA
TGTGCCAGCAGTTGGGGGGTTGACTACGAGCAGTACTTC
CASSWGVDYEQYF
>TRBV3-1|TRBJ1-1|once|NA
TGTGCCAGCAGTGAGTATGGCTTTGAAGCTTTCTTT
CASSEYGFEAFF
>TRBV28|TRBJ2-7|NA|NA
TGTGCCAGCAGTTTTAGAACCTACGAGCAGTACTTC
CASSFRTYEQYF
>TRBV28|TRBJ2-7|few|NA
TGTGCCAGCAGCCTACCACGGGTCAGGGTATACGAGCAGTACTTC
CASSLPRVRVYEQYF
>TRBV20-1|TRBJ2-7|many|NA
TGCAGTGCTCACCGCGGACTGAGCTACGAGCAGTACTTC
CSAHRGLSYEQYF
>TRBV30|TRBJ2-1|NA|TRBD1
TGTGCCTGGAGTCTTAGGGGGCGTGAGCAGTTCTTC
CAWSLRGREQFF
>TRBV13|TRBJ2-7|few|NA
TGTGCCAGCAGCTTAGTAGCGTCCGAGGACGAGCAGTACTTC
CASSLVASEDEQYF
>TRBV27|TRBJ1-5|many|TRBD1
TGTGCCAGCGGGGACAGGGGGCCCGCTCAGCCCCAGCATTTT
CASGDRGPAQPQHF
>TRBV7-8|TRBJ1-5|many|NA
TGTGCCAGCAGCTTAGGAGTAGAGAGCAATCAGCCCCAGCATTTT
CASSLGVESNQPQHF
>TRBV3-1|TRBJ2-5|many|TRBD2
TGTGCCAGCACCACACCCCGGACTAGCGGGAAAGAGACCCAGTACTTC
CASTTPRTSGKETQYF
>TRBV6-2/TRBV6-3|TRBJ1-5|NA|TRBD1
TGTGCCAGCGGACAGGACATTAGCAATCAGCCCCAGCATTTT
CASGQDISNQPQHF
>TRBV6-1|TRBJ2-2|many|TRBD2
TGTGCCAGCATCCTAGCGGGAAAAGGGGAGCTGTTTTTT
CASILAGKGELFF
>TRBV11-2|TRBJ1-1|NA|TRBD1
TGTGCCAGCAGCTGGGAGGGGACAGGTAACCCGCGACGAGAGAACACTGAAGCTTTCTTT
CASSWEGTGNPRRENTEAFF
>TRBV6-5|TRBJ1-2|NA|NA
TGTGCCAGCAGTTACCCGGACCGCTATGGCTACACCTTC
CASSYPDRYGYTF
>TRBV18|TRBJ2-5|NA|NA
TGTGCCAGCTCACCCGGGACATCCCGTCGAGCTCATAAAGAGACCCAGTACTTC
CASSPGTSRRAHKETQYF
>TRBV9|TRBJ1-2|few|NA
TGTGCCAGCAGCGTAACATTATCCTATGGCTACACCTTC
CASSVTLSYGYTF
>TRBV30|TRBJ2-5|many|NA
TGTGCCTGGAATAGGGTGTCAGGAGAGACCCAGTACTTC
CAWNRVSGETQYF
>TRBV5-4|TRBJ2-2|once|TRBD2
TGTGCCAGCAGCTTTATGGTAGCGGGGAACGGGGAGCTGTTTTTT
CASSFMVAGNGELFF
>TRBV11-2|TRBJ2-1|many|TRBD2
TGTGCCAGCAGCTTAGGGAGCGGGGGATCCCATGAGCAGTTCTTC
CASSLGSGGSHEQFF
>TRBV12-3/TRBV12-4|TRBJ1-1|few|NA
TGTGCCAGCAGTTACTCGACCACGGTTGAAGCTTTCTTT
CASSYSTTVEAFF
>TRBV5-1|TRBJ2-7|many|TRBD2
TGCGCCAGCAGCTCCTCTGCGGGGGGTAGATCCTACGAGCAGTACTTC
CASSSSAGGRSYEQYF
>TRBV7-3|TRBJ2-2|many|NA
TGTGCCAGCAGCCCTAATGGCGCCTTGAACACCGGGGAGCTGTTTTTT
CASSPNGALNTGELFF
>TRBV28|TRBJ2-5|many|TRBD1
TGTGCCAGCAGTTTGGCCTCAGGGGGCCAAGAGACCCAGTACTTC
CASSLASGGQETQYF
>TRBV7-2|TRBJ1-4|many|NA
TGTGCCAGCAGCTTCAGTGGGGGGTCTAATGAAAAACTGTTTTTT
CASSFSGGSNEKLFF
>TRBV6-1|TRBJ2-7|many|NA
TGTGCCAGCAGCATGACGGAAACCCTCTCCTACGAGCAGTACTTC
CASSMTETLSYEQYF
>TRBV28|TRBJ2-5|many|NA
TGTGCCAGCAGTTTAAGGGCCCAGATTCAAGAGACCCAGTACTTC
CASSLRAQIQETQYF
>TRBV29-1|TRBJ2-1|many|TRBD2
TGCAGCCCGAAGGGACTAGCGGGAGGCGGTGAGCAGTTCTTC
CSPKGLAGGGEQFF
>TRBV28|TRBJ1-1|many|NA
TGTGCCAGTATGGACAGATTGGTGGTCGCTTTCTTT
CASMDRLVVAFF